This is a list of T cell receptor beta chains from one sample in a study of OX40 agonist ivuxolimab in advanced cancers. The repertoire was sequenced with immunoSEQ multiplex PCR; TCRdb's copy has only in-frame clones and lacks some. The sample carries over 15,000 clones, more than 75% recorded once. The specimen was CD4+ or CD8+ T cells sorted from blood, collected in a trial of the OX40 agonist ivuxolimab. These receptors all stem from an adult with an advanced solid tumor such as melanoma, head and neck, liver or kidney cancer. Each CDR3 is given with its conserved first and last residue. The D gene is left open where the match is weak. A clone size is listed for some rows: how often the clone was seen (once, few, many), or a class if it is expanded.

17	TRBV4-2	TRBJ2-3	-	TRBD2	CASSQVPTSGRQDTQYF	TGTGCCAGCAGCCAAGTGCCGACTAGCGGGAGACAGGATACGCAGTATTTT
14	TRBV7-4	TRBJ2-7	-	-	CASSQGRPSYEQYF	TGTGCCAGCAGCCAGGGGCGTCCCTCCTACGAGCAGTACTTC
15	TRBV5-1	TRBJ2-3	-	-	CASSSLTYSTDTQYF	TGCGCCAGCAGCTCTCTGACCTATAGCACAGATACGCAGTATTTT
14	TRBV7-8	TRBJ2-7	many	-	CASTPAGRVDEQYF	TGTGCCAGCACCCCCGCCGGCAGGGTGGACGAGCAGTACTTC
13	TRBV7-2	TRBJ2-3	-	-	CASSYALPDTQYF	TGTGCCAGCAGCTATGCCCTGCCAGATACGCAGTATTTT
15	TRBV2	TRBJ2-5	-	-	CASSELAGTQETQYF	TGTGCCAGCAGTGAGCTGGCGGGAACTCAAGAGACCCAGTACTTC
13	TRBV6-1	TRBJ2-7	many	-	CASSDQGWYEQYF	TGTGCCAGCAGTGATCAGGGGTGGTACGAGCAGTACTTC
15	TRBV4-1	TRBJ2-7	medium-sized	-	CASSQGSLKTYEQYF	TGCGCCAGCAGCCAAGGTAGCCTTAAGACCTACGAGCAGTACTTC
12	TRBV28	TRBJ2-7	-	TRBD1	CASRRQGFEQYF	TGTGCCAGCAGAAGACAGGGATTCGAGCAGTACTTC
15	TRBV19	TRBJ2-5	few	TRBD1	CASRDRDRAVETQYF	TGTGCCAGTAGAGACCGGGACAGGGCGGTTGAGACCCAGTACTTC
16	TRBV6-1	TRBJ1-1	once	-	CASSEQSLGLNTEAFF	TGTGCCAGCAGTGAACAATCGTTAGGTCTGAACACTGAAGCTTTCTTT
17	TRBV7-9	TRBJ2-5	-	-	CASSSWDSTGNQETQYF	TGTGCCAGCAGCTCTTGGGATTCTACGGGCAACCAAGAGACCCAGTACTTC
14	TRBV5-6	TRBJ2-7	once	TRBD2	CASSYGTSGHEQYF	TGTGCCAGCAGCTATGGGACTAGCGGCCACGAGCAGTACTTC
15	TRBV19	TRBJ1-5	-	-	CASSIVHRGDQPQHF	TGTGCCAGTAGTATAGTTCATAGGGGGGACCAGCCCCAGCATTTT
17	TRBV11-1	TRBJ2-3	-	TRBD1	CASSRESDRGRRDTQYF	TGTGCCAGCAGTCGAGAGTCGGACAGGGGGCGCCGGGATACGCAGTATTTT
14	TRBV5-8	TRBJ1-5	-	-	CASSFRTGNQPQHF	TGTGCCAGCAGCTTTAGAACAGGCAATCAGCCCCAGCATTTT
15	TRBV11-3	TRBJ2-7	-	-	CASSLEAGDSYEQYF	TGTGCCAGCAGCTTAGAGGCAGGGGACTCCTACGAGCAGTACTTC
13	TRBV19	TRBJ1-4	few	-	CAGYRAGSEKLFF	TGTGCCGGGTACAGGGCTGGGAGTGAAAAACTGTTTTTT
15	TRBV11-2	TRBJ2-7	-	TRBD1	CASSLGGDRVHEQYF	TGTGCCAGCAGCTTAGGTGGGGACAGGGTCCACGAGCAGTACTTC
15	TRBV7-9	TRBJ2-7	-	-	CASSLKEQGRVEQYF	TGTGCCAGCAGCTTAAAAGAACAGGGACGGGTCGAGCAGTACTTC
14	TRBV27	TRBJ2-3	-	TRBD2	CASSFGLAPDTQYF	TGTGCCAGCAGTTTTGGACTAGCGCCAGATACGCAGTATTTT
14	TRBV19	TRBJ2-7	-	-	CASSIALDSYEQYF	TGTGCCAGTAGTATAGCGTTGGATTCCTACGAGCAGTACTTC
18	TRBV28	TRBJ2-3	-	-	CASSSLTGGNSMADTQYF	TGTGCCAGCAGTTCCTTAACCGGCGGGAACAGTATGGCAGATACGCAGTATTTT
15	TRBV7-8	TRBJ2-7	-	-	CASTDGEASYEEQYF	TGTGCCAGCACCGACGGGGAGGCGTCCTATGAAGAGCAGTACTTC
14	TRBV5-6	TRBJ2-3	-	-	CASSPPGGWDTQYF	TGTGCCAGCAGCCCCCCCGGGGGATGGGATACGCAGTATTTT
13	TRBV6-6	TRBJ2-3	-	-	CASSYRDTDTQYF	TGTGCCAGCAGTTACCGGGACACAGATACGCAGTATTTT
18	TRBV28	TRBJ2-3	-	TRBD2	CASSSIRTSGKNADTQYF	TGTGCCAGCAGTTCAATAAGGACTAGCGGGAAAAATGCAGATACGCAGTATTTT
15	TRBV19	TRBJ1-1	-	-	CASSIVQGSITEAFF	TGTGCCAGTAGTATAGTCCAAGGCAGTATAACTGAAGCTTTCTTT
19	TRBV7-2	TRBJ2-5	-	TRBD2	CASSLNVHRSGGTQETQYF	TGTGCCAGCAGCTTGAACGTACATCGTAGCGGGGGGACCCAAGAGACCCAGTACTTC
17	TRBV9	TRBJ1-3	-	TRBD1	CASSVFDRETFGNTIYF	TGTGCCAGCAGCGTTTTTGACAGGGAGACTTTTGGAAACACCATATATTTT
16	TRBV6-6	TRBJ2-3	-	TRBD1	CASSYSGQQIRDTQYF	TGTGCCAGCAGTTACTCGGGACAGCAGATTCGAGATACGCAGTATTTT
15	TRBV6-5	TRBJ1-5	-	-	CASSYTHPWNQPQHF	TGTGCCAGCAGTTACACGCACCCCTGGAATCAGCCCCAGCATTTT
12	TRBV6-5	TRBJ1-2	-	-	CASSYSKDGYTF	TGTGCCAGCAGTTACAGTAAGGATGGCTACACCTTC
13	TRBV19	TRBJ2-7	-	-	CASSLQGFHEQYF	TGTGCCAGTAGTCTACAGGGTTTCCACGAGCAGTACTTC
16	TRBV18	TRBJ2-7	-	TRBD1	CASSHYPGGGYDEQYF	TGTGCCAGCAGTCACTACCCAGGGGGCGGGTACGACGAGCAGTACTTC
15	TRBV11-2	TRBJ2-7	-	-	CASSLQGGSSYEQYF	TGTGCCAGCAGCCTTCAGGGGGGGAGCTCCTACGAGCAGTACTTC
14	TRBV27	TRBJ1-5	-	-	CASSHPGTNQPQHF	TGTGCCAGCAGTCATCCCGGGACAAATCAGCCCCAGCATTTT
15	TRBV19	TRBJ1-5	-	TRBD1	CASYTGGGTNQPQHF	TGTGCCAGTTATACAGGGGGCGGAACGAATCAGCCCCAGCATTTT
14	TRBV19	TRBJ2-7	-	-	CASSAGPLAYEQYF	TGTGCCAGTAGTGCGGGACCCCTGGCCTACGAGCAGTACTTC
16	TRBV7-9	TRBJ2-2	-	-	CASSTPAPKGTGELFF	TGTGCCAGCAGCACCCCAGCCCCAAAGGGAACCGGGGAGCTGTTTTTT
19	TRBV7-9	TRBJ1-3	-	TRBD1	CASTIGTARRIISGNTIYF	TGTGCCAGCACCATAGGGACAGCTAGAAGGATCATCTCTGGAAACACCATATATTTT